This entry lists 8 T cell receptor beta chains sequenced from one sample in a study of T cells after posttransplantation cyclophosphamide. Profiling relied on immunoSEQ multiplex PCR, and the TCRdb table lists in-frame clones only, not all of them. The data show around 30,000 clones, 86% seen once. Sequenced material: PBMCs. These receptors were taken from a man between 50 and 59 years old.

This chain links TRBV5-1 with TRBJ1-5; 8 bases fit TRBD1. This CDR3 contains 13 residues. V trimming: 5 bases; J trimming: 7 bases; junction bases outside the gene matches: 5. Germline V gene sequence: CDR1 SGHRS, CDR2 YFSETQ. CDR3 sequence (DNA): TGCGCCAGCAGTAGGACAGGGACCCAGCCCCAGCATTTT. Translated, it gives CASSRTGTQPQHF.

This rearrangement joins TRBV9 to TRBJ2-5; 11 nucleotides line up with TRBD2. The CDR3 loop spans 15 amino acids. The junction had 6 bases not matched to a gene; V was cut back by 4 bases and J by 4 bases. Germline V lookup: CDR1 SGDLS, CDR2 YYNGEE. The CDR3 DNA reads as TGTGCCAGCAGCTATAGCGGGGGGGCCCCAGAGACCCAGTACTTC. It encodes CASSYSGGAPETQYF.

This chain connects TRBV7-8 to TRBJ2-1; tentatively, D is TRBD1 (5 bases). The CDR3 runs 16 residues. Trimming shortened V by 4 bases and J by 8 bases, and 21 bases separated the two germline ends. From germline, CDR1 is SGHVS and CDR2 FQNEAQ. CDR3 protein: CASSSLSGPWGDEQFF. CDR3 in DNA: TGTGCCAGCAGCTCCCTGTCCGGCCCCTGGGGCGATGAGCAGTTCTTC.

This clone showed up just once. The chain employs TRBV4-1 and TRBJ2-7; D is undetermined. In germline, CDR1 is MGHRA, CDR2 YSYEKL. Trimming left V 2 bases short and J 0 bases short, with 14 bases between. This CDR3 has 16 amino acids. The CDR3 DNA sequence: TGCGCCAGCAGCCAAACAGTGCTTTCAAGCTCCTACGAGCAGTACTTC. Protein sequence: CASSQTVLSSSYEQYF.

The chain joins TRBV30 to TRBJ2-2, with D perhaps matching TRBD2 (5 bases). V was clipped by 4 bases and J by 6 bases, with 15 bases between them. The germline CDR1 and CDR2 sequences are GTSNPN and SVGIG (reference sequence). This CDR3 spans 14 amino acids. CDR3 DNA sequence: TGTGCCTGGAAGGGCACTAGTTCCGCCGGGGAGCTGTTTTTT. Its protein product is CAWKGTSSAGELFF.

V gene TRBV6-1 combines with J gene TRBJ2-7, with D unclear. CDR3 length: 13 residues. Deletions cut 5 bases from V and 0 bases from J, with 8 bases between. CDR1 MNHNS and CDR2 SASEGT come from the germline V gene. The CDR3 spells CASSIQVSYEQYF. The CDR3 DNA reads TGTGCCAGCAGTATCCAGGTCTCCTACGAGCAGTACTTC.

This chain joins TRBV7-8 and TRBJ2-1, with 8 bases identical to TRBD2. The CDR3 extends over 14 amino acids. Unmatched junction bases numbered 6, after V lost 11 bases and J lost 0 bases. Looked up from germline, CDR1 is SGHVS and CDR2 is FQNEAQ. CDR3 sequence: CAVGGRSSYNEQFF. The CDR3 region has the DNA TGTGCCGTGGGCGGGAGGAGCTCCTACAATGAGCAGTTCTTC.

The rearrangement uses TRBV6-1 and TRBJ2-7, with 7 bases lining up with TRBD2. The CDR3 runs to 14 residues. Germline CDR1 MNHNS, CDR2 SASEGT. V lost 6 bases, J lost 0 bases, and 5 bases stayed unmatched. The chain's CDR3 is CASRLSGPSYEQYF. The CDR3 region has the DNA TGTGCCAGCAGACTTAGCGGGCCCTCCTACGAGCAGTACTTC.